This T cell receptor (beta chain) came from a study of shared clonotypes between healthy human individuals. Naive CD8 cells lacked CD45RO and underwent positive selection for CCR7, leaving out terminally differentiated effector memory CD45RA+ cells. CDR3 length: 15 residues. V lost 7 bases and J lost 3; bases outside the gene matches: 8. Germline V gene sequence: CDR1 MNHEY, CDR2 SMNVEV (reference sequence). This clone was picked up one time. The target antigen is unknown. Study observations and caveats: Naive subsets tended to show greater estimated richness than memory subsets.

Repertoires were generated with immunoSEQ multiplex PCR, while TCRdb's copy carries only in-frame clones and drops some. The sample lists under 600,000 clones, nearly 98% occurring once. Sequencing was done on a sample of naive CD8+ T cells sorted from blood. The genes are TRBV27 and TRBJ2-1; 8 bases are shared with TRBD2. This receptor was identified in a man younger than 45 in good health. CDR3 coding DNA: TGTGCCAGCATATTAAGCGGGAGTGGCTACAATGAGCAGTTCTTC. Residues: CASILSGSGYNEQFF.